Listed below are T cell receptor beta chains from one sample, sequenced in a study of T cells in Graves' hyperthyroidism and ophthalmopathy. TCRdb re-derived calls from the multiplex PCR reads in MiXCR, one entry per CDR3 protein. The data hold around 300,000 distinct CDR3 sequences, with roughly 13% observed a single time. The sequencing sample was made of blood. Receptors were obtained from a woman aged 40 to 50 with Graves' hyperthyroidism. CDR3s include the opening cysteine and the closing phenylalanine or tryptophan. A D gene is named only where the DNA matches it firmly. Only some rows state a clone size, as once, few, many or a class for expanded clones.

>TRBJ2-3|-|TRBV29-1|many
TGCAGCGTTGAAGATGCAGGAGGGGGCACAGATACGCAGTATTTT
CSVEDAGGGTDTQYF
>TRBJ2-5|-|TRBV18|many
TGTGCCAGCTCAGGATCCGTTCAAGAGACCCAGTACTTC
CASSGSVQETQYF
>TRBJ1-1|TRBD1|TRBV28|many
TGTGCCAGCAGTTTATGGACAGGGTACACTGAAGCTTTCTTT
CASSLWTGYTEAFF
>TRBJ2-1|TRBD2|TRBV25-1|-
TGTGCCAGCAGTGAATACGGACTAGCCGGAGATGAGCAGTTCTTC
CASSEYGLAGDEQFF
>TRBJ1-3|-|TRBV6-5|many
TGTGCCAGCAGTTACTCGAGGTTGGGACTCTCTGGAAACACCATATATTTT
CASSYSRLGLSGNTIYF
>TRBJ2-2|TRBD1|TRBV10-3|-
TGTGCCATCAGACCCGACAGGGGCTCGAACACCGGGGAGCTGTTTTTT
CAIRPDRGSNTGELFF
>TRBJ1-5|-|TRBV28|many
TGTGCCAGCAGTTTGGTCCCGTACAATCAGCCCCAGCATTTT
CASSLVPYNQPQHF
>TRBJ1-6|-|TRBV28|few
TGTGCCAGCAGTTTAGGCGGCTCGGTTTCACCCCTCCACTTT
CASSLGGSVSPLHF
>TRBJ2-1|-|TRBV11-2|many
TGTGCCAGCAGCCCAGAGAGGGGCAATGAGCAGTTCTTC
CASSPERGNEQFF
>TRBJ2-5|-|TRBV30|many
TGTGCCTGGAGTGTAGGAGGGGGGTCAGAGACCCAGTACTTC
CAWSVGGGSETQYF
>TRBJ2-2|TRBD2|TRBV19|few
TGTGCCAGTAGTATTCGTCCAGCGGGAAACACCGGGGAGCTGTTTTTT
CASSIRPAGNTGELFF
>TRBJ2-1|-|TRBV2|many
TGTGCCAGTGAACCTGAGCGGGCCAATGAGCAGTTCTTC
CASEPERANEQFF
>TRBJ2-5|-|TRBV6-5|few
TGTGCCAGCAGTTACTCCGAGACCCAGTACTTC
CASSYSETQYF
>TRBJ2-1|-|TRBV12-3/TRBV12-4|-
TGTGCCAGCAGTCAGGGGTCCTCTGAGCAGTTCTTC
CASSQGSSEQFF
>TRBJ2-3|TRBD2|TRBV6-1|many
TGTGCCAGCAGTGGGTTAAGGGAGACTAGCGGGAGGGCAGATACGCAGTATTTT
CASSGLRETSGRADTQYF
>TRBJ2-1|TRBD2|TRBV20-1|-
TGCAGTGCTACTAGGGATAGCGGGAGTAAACGCTCCTACAATGAGCAGTTCTTC
CSATRDSGSKRSYNEQFF
>TRBJ1-4|TRBD1|TRBV11-2|many
TGTGCCAGCAGCTTAAGGGGGCTCGTGAATGAAAAACTGTTTTTT
CASSLRGLVNEKLFF
>TRBJ2-3|TRBD2|TRBV11-2|-
TGTGCCAGCAGCCCCCGGGGGAGCGGGACTGATACGCAGTATTTT
CASSPRGSGTDTQYF
>TRBJ2-2|-|TRBV7-9|-
TGTGCCAGCAGCTTAGACGGGAGCACCGGGGAGCTGTTTTTT
CASSLDGSTGELFF
>TRBJ2-7|-|TRBV5-6|many
TGTGCCAGCAGCTTGGGGCAGGGAGACTACGAGCAGTACTTC
CASSLGQGDYEQYF
>TRBJ1-1|-|TRBV12-3/TRBV12-4|many
TGTGCCATTGGAGAAGAAGAGAAAGCTTTCTTT
CAIGEEEKAFF
>TRBJ2-5|-|TRBV7-7|many
TGTGCTAGCAGCTTACAGGGCCGCAACGGTGAGACCCAGTACTTC
CASSLQGRNGETQYF
>TRBJ2-7|-|TRBV3-1|many
TGTGCCAGCAGCCAAGACTCCACCTACGAGCAGTACTTC
CASSQDSTYEQYF
>TRBJ1-1|-|TRBV29-1|many
TGCAGCGGGTTCGACACTGAAGCTTTCTTT
CSGFDTEAFF
>TRBJ2-2|TRBD1|TRBV11-2|many
TGTGCCAGCAGCTTACCCGGGACAGGGTTAGGCGGGAGATCAACCGGGGAGCTGTTTTTT
CASSLPGTGLGGRSTGELFF
>TRBJ1-1|-|TRBV14|-
TGTGCCAGCAGCAGACTCAAGAACACTGAAGCTTTCTTT
CASSRLKNTEAFF
>TRBJ1-2|TRBD1|TRBV28|many
TGTGCCAGCAGTTCCTCGACAGGGTCCTATGGCTACACCTTC
CASSSSTGSYGYTF
>TRBJ2-3|-|TRBV5-1|many
TGCGCCAGCAGCTTGACGGGACTTGGGGATACGCAGTATTTT
CASSLTGLGDTQYF
>TRBJ1-1|-|TRBV5-8|many
TGTGCCAGCACCCGGGAGGAGCGGAACACTGAAGCTTTCTTT
CASTREERNTEAFF
>TRBJ2-5|-|TRBV3-1|-
TGTGCCAGCAGCCGGATGGGGGCAGCGGAGACCCAGTACTTC
CASSRMGAAETQYF
>TRBJ2-7|-|TRBV5-1|-
TGCGCCAGCAGCGACGGGACACAGTCCTACGAGCAGTACTTC
CASSDGTQSYEQYF
>TRBJ2-7|-|TRBV20-1|few
TGCAGTGCTAGACAAAACAGTTTAGGAGAGCAGTACTTC
CSARQNSLGEQYF
>TRBJ2-7|-|TRBV11-2|many
TGTGCCAGCAGCTTAGTACACCTTCCCTACGAGCAGTACTTC
CASSLVHLPYEQYF
>TRBJ2-7|-|TRBV3-1|many
TGTGCCAGCAGCCAAACCTACAACCCCACCTACGAGCAGTACTTC
CASSQTYNPTYEQYF
>TRBJ2-1|TRBD2|TRBV20-1|few
TGCAGTGCTCGGACTAGCGGGAGAAGGAATGAGCAGTTCTTC
CSARTSGRRNEQFF
>TRBJ2-1|-|TRBV10-3|many
TGTGCCATCTCCGCCCGCGGAGATGAGCAGTTCTTC
CAISARGDEQFF
>TRBJ2-7|TRBD1|TRBV5-1|few
TGCGCCAGCAGCTTAACCCGGGACAGGGTATACGAGCAGTACTTC
CASSLTRDRVYEQYF
>TRBJ2-1|-|TRBV6-2/TRBV6-3|-
TGTGCCAGCAGTTACTCACCCCCCACTGAGCAGTTCTTC
CASSYSPPTEQFF
>TRBJ1-1|-|TRBV7-9|many
TGTGCCAGCAGCTCCAAAGCTTTCTTT
CASSSKAFF
>TRBJ2-1|-|TRBV3-1|many
TGTGCCAGCAGCCAAGTACCGGGTGCCTACAATGAGCAGTTCTTC
CASSQVPGAYNEQFF
>TRBJ2-3|-|TRBV24-1|many
TGTGCCACCAGTGACTTCCTCGCACACAACGCGCAGTATTTT
CATSDFLAHNAQYF
>TRBJ2-1|-|TRBV30|few
TGTGCCTGGAGAAAAAGGGCCACTAATGAGCAGTTCTTC
CAWRKRATNEQFF
>TRBJ1-1|-|TRBV27|many
TGTGCCAGCAGTTTAGCGGGACCGATGAACACTGAAGCTTTCTTT
CASSLAGPMNTEAFF
>TRBJ2-1|TRBD2|TRBV28|-
TGTGCCAGCAGTTTAGTCCTAGCGGACTTCCATGAGCAGTTCTTC
CASSLVLADFHEQFF
>TRBJ2-1|-|TRBV5-1|many
TGCGCCAGCAGCTTATTGGCGCTTTCTAATGAGCAGTTCTTC
CASSLLALSNEQFF
>TRBJ2-7|TRBD2|TRBV6-2/TRBV6-3|many
TGTGCCAGCAGTAGGACTAGCGGTACTTCCTACGAGCAGTACTTC
CASSRTSGTSYEQYF
>TRBJ2-3|TRBD2|TRBV20-1|many
TGCAGTGCTACGAGAGCGGGACGCACAGATACGCAGTATTTT
CSATRAGRTDTQYF
>TRBJ1-6|TRBD1|TRBV5-1|many
TGCGCCAGCAGCTTTCAGGGGGATTCACCCCTCCACTTT
CASSFQGDSPLHF
>TRBJ2-5|-|TRBV28|-
TGTGCCAGCTGCGGATACTCTGAGACCCAGTACTTC
CASCGYSETQYF
>TRBJ2-1|TRBD2|TRBV20-1|many
TGCAGTGCGGCGGGACTAGCGGGAGTCAGCGAGCAGTTCTTC
CSAAGLAGVSEQFF
>TRBJ2-3|-|TRBV24-1|-
TGTGCCACCAGTATTAGAACAGATACGCAGTATTTT
CATSIRTDTQYF
>TRBJ1-1|TRBD1|TRBV29-1|many
TGCAGCGTTCGGCAGGGGGCTAACCTTTTTATGAACACTGAAGCTTTCTTT
CSVRQGANLFMNTEAFF
>TRBJ2-5|-|TRBV20-1|-
TGCAGTGCCCTAGGGAGTCAAGAGACCCAGTACTTC
CSALGSQETQYF